This entry lists 17 T cell receptor beta chains sequenced from one sample in a study of blood T cell repertoires in COVID-19. TCRdb's table, derived via immunoSEQ multiplex PCR, lists solely in-frame clones and lacks some. The sample consists of hundreds of thousands of clones, nearly 90% of them appearing once. The sequencing sample was made of peripheral blood. Source of these receptors: a man younger than 35 with active or convalescent COVID-19.

This clone came up a few times. The V gene is TRBV6-1, the J gene TRBJ1-2; D is uncertain. The V gene's germline CDR1 is MNHNS and CDR2 SASEGT. The CDR3 runs 12 residues. V lost 3 bases to trimming and J lost 4 bases, with 6 bases between them. The CDR3 sequence is CASSDELYGYTF. The CDR3 coding sequence is TGTGCCAGCAGTGATGAGCTCTATGGCTACACCTTC.

The chain combines TRBV6-1 with TRBJ1-2; 7 bases agree with TRBD1. With 5 bases clipped from V and 6 bases from J, the junction kept 6 bases outside the gene matches. CDR1 and CDR2 from the germline V gene are MNHNS and SASEGT. The CDR3 covers 13 residues. The CDR3 here is CASSNTGDHGYTF. As DNA, the CDR3 is TGTGCCAGCAGTAACACAGGGGATCATGGCTACACCTTC.

The chain has TRBV5-4 and TRBJ1-1, with a weak D call TRBD1 (6 bases). The CDR3 consists of 15 residues. Germline CDR1 and CDR2: SGHNT and YYREEE (reference sequence). Between the trimmed V and J ends, which lost 5 bases and 5 bases, there was a span of 19 bases. The CDR3 DNA is TGTGCCAGCAGTAAGGGGTACAGGGATTTAACTGAAGCTTTCTTT. Translated, it gives CASSKGYRDLTEAFF.

The chain carries TRBV30 and TRBJ1-1; D unclear. The germline CDR1 and CDR2 sequences are GTSNPN and SVGIG (reference sequence). There are 10 residues in the CDR3. With 5 bases removed from V and 7 bases from J, the gap between germline ends came to 8 bases. This CDR3 is CAWVRGEAFF. DNA for the CDR3: TGTGCCTGGGTAAGAGGTGAAGCTTTCTTT.

This clone was recorded a few times. The rearrangement uses TRBV7-8 and TRBJ1-2; D might be TRBD1 (5 bases). Trimming removed 1 base from V and 0 bases from J, with 9 bases in between. Germline CDR1 reads SGHVS; CDR2 reads FQNEAQ. The CDR3 loop spans 15 amino acids. DNA of the CDR3: TGTGCCAGCAGCTTAGAGGCAGGGACTAACTATGGCTACACCTTC. It yields the protein CASSLEAGTNYGYTF.

The J gene is TRBJ2-7, the V gene TRBV5-4; TRBD2 might be the D (6 bases). With 5 bases removed from V and 6 bases from J, the gap between germline ends came to 15 bases. Germline CDR1 SGHNT, CDR2 YYREEE (reference sequence). This CDR3 region has 13 residues. The CDR3 nucleotides are TGTGCCAGCAGGGGGCCTCGGGGAGGCGAGCAGTACTTC. It codes for CASRGPRGGEQYF.

This clone came up once. The DNA for the CDR3 is TGTGCCAGCAGCTGGGGGACTACACTTATCTCCTACGAGCAGTACTTC. This gives the protein CASSWGTTLISYEQYF. The chain joins TRBV11-2 to TRBJ2-7, with 7 positions matching TRBD2. The CDR3 length is 16 residues. Germline CDR1 is SGHAT and CDR2 is FQNNGV. Germline trimming cut 4 bases from V and 0 bases from J; bases unmatched to any gene: 9. Filled out from reference TRBV11-2 and TRBJ2-7, the complete variable domain reads EAGVAQSPRYKIIEKRQSVAFWCNPISGHATLYWYQQILGQGPKLLIQFQNNGVVDDSQLPKDRFSAERLKGVDSTLKIQPAKLEDSAVYLCASSWGTTLISYEQYFGPGTRLTVT.

The chain recombines TRBV19 with TRBJ2-1; D is undetermined. The germline V gene encodes CDR1 LNHDA and CDR2 SQIVND (reference sequence). The V and J ends lost 4 bases and 6 bases respectively, with 16 bases between them. The length of the CDR3 is 15 residues. CDR3 DNA: TGTGCCAGTAGTAGCGAACGGAGTTTTACCAATGAGCAGTTCTTC. Translating it yields CASSSERSFTNEQFF.

CDR3 protein: CASSLGSGYTNYGYTF. CDR3 bases: TGCGCCAGCAGCTTGGGATCAGGTTATACTAACTATGGCTACACCTTC. The chain carries TRBV5-1 and TRBJ1-2, with unresolved D. CDR1 is SGHRS and CDR2 is YFSETQ in the germline V gene. This CDR3 region has 16 residues. Trimming removed 0 bases at V and 0 bases at J, with 12 bases between.

The gene calls are TRBV7-2 and TRBJ1-2; D possibly corresponds to TRBD1 (5 bases). V dropped 1 base and J dropped 8 bases, with 14 bases sitting between them. The CDR3 extends over 14 amino acids. Germline loops: CDR1 SGHTA, CDR2 FQGNSA. Here the CDR3 reads CASSLGQGIRGYTF. The CDR3 DNA is TGTGCCAGCAGCTTAGGGCAGGGAATCCGGGGCTACACCTTC.

The chain is built from TRBV7-8 and TRBJ1-4; 9 nucleotides match TRBD1. The CDR3 spans 15 residues. Germline V gives CDR1 SGHVS, CDR2 FQNEAQ. Trimming removed 1 base from V and 8 bases from J; junction bases left unmatched: 5. CDR3 nucleotide sequence: TGTGCCAGCAGCTTAGGGGGACAGGGAGGCGAAAAACTGTTTTTT. This encodes CASSLGGQGGEKLFF.

This chain joins TRBV5-6 and TRBJ2-2; 8 positions agree with TRBD2. With 2 bases clipped from V and 6 bases from J, the junction kept 18 bases outside the gene matches. Germline V lookup: CDR1 SGHDT, CDR2 YYEEEE. CDR3 size: 19 residues. CDR3 DNA sequence: TGTGCCAGCAGCTTTACGGGAGGGCCTCATACTCTAGACTCCGGGGAGCTGTTTTTT. This encodes CASSFTGGPHTLDSGELFF.

The gene calls are TRBV7-9 and TRBJ2-1, with TRBD1 identical over 9 bases. The trim removed 5 bases at V and 8 bases at J, leaving 13 bases unmatched. The V gene's germline CDR1 is SEHNR and CDR2 FQNEAQ (reference sequence). This CDR3 is built from 16 residues. The chain's CDR3 is CASSPSRDRDVDEQFF. In DNA, the CDR3 is TGTGCCAGCAGCCCGAGCCGGGACAGGGACGTGGATGAGCAGTTCTTC. Based on the CDR3 plus reference TRBV7-9 and TRBJ2-1, the full variable domain is DTGVSQNPRHKITKRGQNVTFRCDPISEHNRLYWYRQTLGQGPEFLTYFQNEAQLEKSRLLSDRFSAERPKGSFSTLEIQRTEQGDSAMYLCASSPSRDRDVDEQFFGPGTRLTVL.

The chain carries TRBV19 and TRBJ2-4; the match to TRBD1 covers 7 bases. CDR3 length: 13 residues. The junction had 7 bases not matched to a gene; V was cut back by 6 bases and J by 8 bases. In germline, CDR1 is LNHDA, CDR2 SQIVND (reference sequence). The CDR3 bases are TGTGCCAGTAGCCCAACAGGGGACGACATTCAGTACTTC. It encodes CASSPTGDDIQYF.

The chain has TRBV27 and TRBJ2-7; 7 bases line up with TRBD1. CDR1 and CDR2 from the germline V gene are MNHEY and SMNVEV (reference sequence). The CDR3 is 13 amino acids. Trimming cost V 6 bases and J 3 bases; bases outside gene matches: 5. CDR3 in amino acids: CASRFRDSYEQYF. The DNA for the CDR3 is TGTGCCAGCAGATTCCGGGACAGCTACGAGCAGTACTTC.

The V call is TRBV25-1, the J call TRBJ2-6, with D hard to call. The germline CDR1 and CDR2 sequences are MGHDK and SYGVNS. The V and J ends lost 3 bases and 1 base respectively, with 4 bases between them. CDR3 length equals 14 residues. CDR3 loop: CASSETSGANVLTF. The CDR3 DNA reads as TGTGCCAGCAGTGAGACATCTGGGGCCAACGTCCTGACTTTC.

The chain recombines TRBV7-9 with TRBJ2-7; 9 nucleotides line up with TRBD2. This CDR3 has 15 residues. The germline V gene has CDR1 SEHNR and CDR2 FQNEAQ (reference sequence). Trimming removed 1 base from V and 2 bases from J; junction bases left unmatched: 3. In DNA, the CDR3 is TGTGCCAGCAGCTTAGTAGCGGGGGCCCCCTACGAGCAGTACTTC. Protein sequence: CASSLVAGAPYEQYF.